This TCR beta chain is from a study of preoperative IRX-2 immunotherapy in early breast cancer. Libraries were prepared by immunoSEQ multiplex PCR; TCRdb keeps only in-frame clonotypes and omits some of them. This table has more than 20,000 clones, 70% to 90% appearing once. V dropped 0 bases and J dropped 3 bases, with 6 bases sitting between them. Germline CDR1 reads MNHGY; CDR2 reads SAAAGT. CDR3 length: 13 residues. This sample's treatment: preoperative locoregional IRX-2 cytokine immunotherapy. Preoperative locoregional IRX-2 cytokine immunotherapy was tested in the phase Ib source study. This clone was observed a few times.

The chain has TRBV6-8 and TRBJ2-7; the D call may be TRBD1 or TRBD2 (5 bases each). The sequence was collected from a human donor with breast cancer. Sequences were derived from lymph node tissue, sampled after IRX-2 immunotherapy. CDR3 in DNA: TGTGCCAGCAGTTACTCGAGGGGCTACGAGCAGTACGTC. Encoded protein: CASSYSRGYEQYV.